This T cell receptor (beta chain) is from a study of graft-versus-host responses after intestinal transplantation. Study at large: Anti-thymocyte globulin induction, then tacrolimus and steroids for around 3 years, went to all recipients.

The V and J ends lost 1 base and 13 bases respectively, with 13 bases between them. The CDR3 loop spans 12 amino acids. Germline V gene sequence: CDR1 SGHNT, CDR2 YENEEA. Libraries were prepared by immunoSEQ multiplex PCR; TCRdb keeps only in-frame clonotypes and omits some of them. The sample includes fewer than 9,500 clones, under 80% seen only once; the top ten take roughly 32%. Investigators treated the graft tissue so that it released intraepithelial and lamina propria lymphocytes. Study conclusions and caveats: Early post-transplant HvG declines tracked with peak circulating GvH clone levels. Some GvH clones appeared in ileal mucosa or blood before recipient bone marrow.

As for this clone: Its antigen is still unknown.

Material: ileum tissue, obtained roughly 74 weeks after intestinal transplant. The source of this sequence is a human patient who received an intestinal transplant, so some T cells may come from the graft donor. The J gene is TRBJ1-2, the V gene TRBV11-3, with TRBD1 as a possible D gene (5 bases). This chain's CDR3 is CASSLGRDRATF. The DNA for the CDR3 is TGTGCCAGCAGCTTAGGCAGGGACCGGGCCACCTTC.